One and the same sample provided the 28 T cell receptor beta chains below, sequenced in a study of spatial heterogeneity in lung cancer. TCRdb re-derived calls from the 5' RACE reads in MiXCR, one entry per CDR3 protein. The data contain roughly 6,000 distinct CDR3 sequences, 15% to 20% of them singletons. Stated time point: sample taken at primary tumor resection. Sequencing used normal lung tissue next to the tumor, obtained at surgery. These receptor sequences come from a male donor with early-stage non-small cell lung cancer.

This clonotype is medium-sized. The chain joins TRBV2 to TRBJ2-3; 11 nucleotides line up with TRBD2. This CDR3 is 15 amino acids long. Germline V gene sequence: CDR1 SNHLY, CDR2 FYNNEI. J was trimmed by 9 bases and V by 3 bases; bases with no gene match: 8. DNA of the CDR3: TGTGCCAGCAGTGATAAGATAGCGGGAGGGAGGACGCAGTATTTT. Its protein product is CASSDKIAGGRTQYF.

V and J are TRBV27 and TRBJ1-2; D is ambiguous. Trimming pared 0 bases from V and 4 bases from J, leaving 12 bases between. The CDR3 has 15 residues. Germline-derived CDR1 and CDR2 are MNHEY and SMNVEV (reference sequence). The CDR3 here is CASSLSFGLGYGYTF. In nucleotides, the CDR3 is TGTGCCAGCAGTTTATCCTTCGGCCTGGGCTATGGCTACACCTTC.

This chain joins TRBV18 and TRBJ2-1, with no clear D. In germline, CDR1 is KGHSH, CDR2 LQKENI. This CDR3 is built from 12 residues. The V end lost 2 bases, the J end lost 12 bases, and 11 bases lay between the germline ends. The CDR3 bases are TGTGCCAGCTCACCATCCAGTAGTGCGCAGTTCTTC. Translating it yields CASSPSSSAQFF.

This clonotype qualifies as medium-sized (0.01 to 0.1%). V is TRBV10-3 and J is TRBJ2-1; 11 nucleotides line up with TRBD1. Losses at the gene ends were 5 bases for V and 3 bases for J; bases not matched to a gene: 12. The germline CDR1 and CDR2 sequences are ENHRY and SYGVKD. The CDR3 loop spans 18 amino acids. The CDR3, as DNA: TGTGCCATCAGTTCGCCGGGACAGGGGGGGACCGTCTACAATGAGCAGTTCTTC. Protein sequence: CAISSPGQGGTVYNEQFF.

By share of the sample, this clonotype is medium-sized. The V gene is TRBV10-3, the J gene TRBJ2-5; 14 bases are a match to TRBD2. The CDR3 is 16 residues long. Germline trimming cut 3 bases from V and 5 bases from J; bases unmatched to any gene: 5. Germline assignment: CDR1 ENHRY and CDR2 SYGVKD. The CDR3 is CAISDPGLAGVETQYF. In nucleotides, the CDR3 is TGTGCCATCAGTGATCCGGGACTAGCGGGAGTGGAGACCCAGTACTTC.

CDR3 in DNA: TGTGCCAGCAGTTACTCGACGCAGGGAGAGACCCAGTACTTC. It codes for CASSYSTQGETQYF. This chain uses TRBV6-5 with TRBJ2-5; the D gene is possibly TRBD1 (5 bases). The CDR3 spans 14 residues. Trimming took 0 bases from V and 4 from J, leaving 9 bases between them. Germline lookup yields CDR1 MNHEY and CDR2 SVGAGI.

This clonotype is termed medium-sized. This chain uses TRBV18 with TRBJ2-2; 8 bases agree with TRBD2. Per the germline V gene, CDR1 is KGHSH and CDR2 is LQKENI. CDR3 size: 14 residues. The V segment lost 4 bases and the J segment 6 bases; nucleotides outside the gene matches: 4. The CDR3 region is CASSHGLAPGELFF. The DNA for the CDR3 is TGTGCCAGCTCACATGGACTAGCCCCCGGGGAGCTGTTTTTT.

By frequency in the sample, this clonotype is medium-sized. This chain uses TRBV27 with TRBJ2-7, with 9 bases identical to TRBD1. This CDR3 is built from 15 residues. Germline trimming cut 2 bases from V and 4 bases from J; bases unmatched to any gene: 6. Germline values: CDR1 MNHEY, CDR2 SMNVEV (reference sequence). Written as DNA, the CDR3 is TGTGCCAGCAGTTTACTTGGACAGGGGCCTTACGAGCAGTACTTC. Translating it yields CASSLLGQGPYEQYF.

This clonotype was observed a handful of times. The V and J genes are TRBV9 and TRBJ2-1, with 12 bases matching TRBD2. This CDR3 has 19 residues. The germline gives CDR1 SGDLS, CDR2 YYNGEE. The junction had 19 bases not matched to a gene; V was cut back by 4 bases and J by 8 bases. Here the CDR3 reads CASSSTPGLAGEGDYEQFF. CDR3 DNA: TGTGCCAGCAGCTCAACCCCGGGACTAGCGGGCGAGGGGGATTATGAGCAGTTCTTC.

Only a few counts were recorded for this clonotype. The rearrangement joins TRBV20-1 to TRBJ2-3; the match to TRBD1 covers 10 bases. Germline V CDR1 and CDR2: DFQATT, SNEGSKA (reference sequence). Trimming took 5 bases from V and 4 from J; bases not matched to a gene: 9. The length of the CDR3 is 15 residues. The CDR3 region is CSASRDRGSSDTQYF. The CDR3 region has the DNA TGCAGTGCTTCCCGGGACAGGGGATCGTCAGATACGCAGTATTTT.

This clonotype has a handful of counts. This sequence joins TRBV27 and TRBJ1-4, with D unclear. From germline, CDR1 is MNHEY and CDR2 SMNVEV (reference sequence). This CDR3 comprises 16 residues. V was shortened by 2 bases and J by 7 bases, with 17 bases between the two germline ends. The CDR3 DNA sequence: TGTGCCAGCAGTTTAAACGGCGGGAGGCGTGGTGAAAAACTGTTTTTT. As protein: CASSLNGGRRGEKLFF.

The chain carries TRBV27 and TRBJ2-7; D is perhaps TRBD1 (5 bases). Germline CDR1 reads MNHEY; CDR2 reads SMNVEV (reference sequence). The CDR3 has 18 residues. The germline V and J ends were trimmed by 6 bases and 2 bases, with 26 bases remaining between them. CDR3 amino acids: CASSTKGYELAATYEQYF. The CDR3 DNA follows: TGTGCCAGCAGCACTAAGGGGTACGAACTTGCGGCCACCTACGAGCAGTACTTC.

This clonotype has a handful of counts. The rearrangement joins TRBV7-9 to TRBJ2-2; D is ambiguous. CDR1 and CDR2 from the germline V gene are SEHNR and FQNEAQ (reference sequence). V was shortened by 2 bases and J by 8 bases, with 6 bases between the two germline ends. The CDR3 contains 12 residues. The CDR3 spells CASSLTMGELFF. The DNA of the CDR3 is TGTGCCAGCAGCTTAACGATGGGGGAGCTGTTTTTT.

The chain has TRBV28 and TRBJ1-5, with no clear D. The V and J ends lost 4 bases and 1 base respectively, with 17 bases between them. The CDR3 loop spans 17 amino acids. Germline loops: CDR1 MDHEN, CDR2 SYDVKM. CDR3 bases: TGTGCCAGCAGTTCCCCTCCCCGGGTGAGGAGCAATCAGCCCCAGCATTTT. It yields the protein CASSSPPRVRSNQPQHF.

This clonotype showed up many times. The chain has TRBV9 and TRBJ2-5; 7 bases are shared with TRBD2. Germline CDR1 SGDLS, CDR2 YYNGEE. J gave up 5 bases and V 4 bases, and 11 bases lay outside the gene matches. The CDR3 loop spans 15 amino acids. CDR3 in DNA: TGTGCCAGCAGCCCGAGCGGGACTCAACGGGAGACCCAGTACTTC. Its translation: CASSPSGTQRETQYF.

Judged by abundance, this clonotype is medium-sized. The gene calls are TRBV27 and TRBJ2-7; 10 bases are a match to TRBD2. After removal of 7 bases from V and 4 bases from J, the junction contained 4 bases not matched to a gene. Per germline, CDR1 MNHEY and CDR2 SMNVEV (reference sequence). The CDR3 has 13 amino acids. The CDR3 loop reads CASMTSGRYEQYF. DNA of the CDR3: TGTGCCAGCATGACTAGCGGGCGGTACGAGCAGTACTTC.

This clonotype has more than one count but fewer than ten. J is TRBJ2-3 and V is TRBV28; 8 positions agree with TRBD2. This CDR3 spans 17 amino acids. V shed 5 bases, J shed 8 bases, and the junction held 18 bases outside the gene matches. Germline-derived CDR1 and CDR2 are MDHEN and SYDVKM. CDR3 nucleotides: TGTGCCAGCAGTCTTTCTGGGAGCGGGAGAAAGTCGGTTACGCAGTATTTT. Its protein is CASSLSGSGRKSVTQYF.

This rearrangement joins TRBV19 to TRBJ1-4, with D perhaps matching TRBD1 (5 bases). Looked up from germline, CDR1 is LNHDA and CDR2 is SQIVND (reference sequence). Trimming took off 5 bases at V and 5 bases at J, with 15 bases between the two ends. The length of the CDR3 is 15 residues. CDR3 DNA: TGTGCCAGTAGTCTATTAGGAGCAGGGAATGAAAAACTGTTTTTT. Translation: CASSLLGAGNEKLFF.

This chain uses TRBV11-2 with TRBJ2-5; D not certain. The CDR3 is 13 residues long. Trimming left V 1 base short and J 2 bases short, with 5 bases between. Germline V gene lookup returns CDR1 SGHAT and CDR2 FQNNGV. The CDR3 DNA follows: TGTGCCAGCAGCTTAGTGGCGCAAGAGACCCAGTACTTC. It yields the protein CASSLVAQETQYF.

V is TRBV5-1 and J is TRBJ2-7; D is possibly TRBD2 (6 bases). Germline V CDR1 and CDR2: SGHRS, YFSETQ. Trimming removed 8 bases at V and 3 bases at J, with 21 bases between. This CDR3 is built from 15 residues. This CDR3 is CASSLLSGGFYEQYF. The DNA for the CDR3 is TGCGCCAGTTCGCTCTTGTCCGGAGGGTTCTACGAGCAGTACTTC. The entire variable domain, with the rest obtained from reference TRBV5-1 and TRBJ2-7, is as follows: KAGVTQTPRYLIKTRGQQVTLSCSPISGHRSVSWYQQTPGQGLQFLFEYFSETQRNKGNFPGRFSGRQFSNSRSEMNVSTLELGDSALYLCASSLLSGGFYEQYFGPGTRLTVT.

The chain has TRBV29-1 and TRBJ2-1; TRBD2 agrees at 9 bases. CDR3 length equals 13 residues. Germline V CDR1 and CDR2: SQVTM, ANQGSEA. Germline trimming cut 0 bases from V and 9 bases from J; bases unmatched to any gene: 3. The CDR3 here is CSVEDSGRREQFF. Here the CDR3 DNA reads TGCAGCGTTGAAGATAGCGGGAGACGTGAGCAGTTCTTC.

This clonotype rates as medium-sized. This chain links TRBV12-3 or TRBV12-4 with TRBJ2-7; D is unclear. The V end was cut by 1 base, the J end by 6 bases, with 10 bases between. The CDR3 consists of 13 residues. CDR3 bases: TGTGCCAGCAGTTTAGGCGGACGAGGCGAGCAGTACTTC. Protein product: CASSLGGRGEQYF.

This sequence joins TRBV20-1 and TRBJ2-1; 9 bases map to TRBD2. The germline V gene encodes CDR1 DFQATT and CDR2 SNEGSKA (reference sequence). The ends lost 3 bases at V and 7 bases at J; junction bases unmatched: 4. The CDR3 spans 13 residues. CDR3 region: CSASSAGGNEQFF. The CDR3, as DNA: TGCAGTGCTAGCTCAGCGGGAGGAAATGAGCAGTTCTTC.

Concerning this clonotype itself: This may arise from a read error, as a much more abundant clone is one base away. The rearrangement joins TRBV18 to TRBJ1-6; TRBD1 aligns across 10 bases. The germline V gene encodes CDR1 KGHSH and CDR2 LQKENI. CDR3 length: 16 residues. V lost 5 bases to trimming and J lost 10 bases; unmatched junction nucleotides: 11. CDR3 DNA: TGTGCCAGCTCATCTTCCGGGACAGGGGTCGGCTCACCCCTCCACTTT. Amino acid sequence: CASSSSGTGVGSPLHF.

This rearrangement joins TRBV5-4 to TRBJ2-1; 14 bases align to TRBD2. The length of the CDR3 is 18 residues. The V and J ends lost 0 bases and 3 bases, in that order; junction bases with no gene match: 5. CDR1 is SGHNT and CDR2 is YYREEE in the germline V gene (reference sequence). The CDR3, as DNA: TGTGCCAGCAGCTTGGCCGGGACTAGCGGGAGTGGCTACAATGAGCAGTTCTTC. It yields the protein CASSLAGTSGSGYNEQFF. Together with reference TRBV5-4 and TRBJ2-1, the CDR3 gives the full variable domain: ETGVTQSPTHLIKTRGQQVTLRCSSQSGHNTVSWYQQALGQGPQFIFQYYREEENGRGNFPPRFSGLQFPNYSSELNVNALELDDSALYLCASSLAGTSGSGYNEQFFGPGTRLTVL.

This chain links TRBV19 with TRBJ2-7; D may be TRBD2 (7 bases). Germline V gene lookup returns CDR1 LNHDA and CDR2 SQIVND (reference sequence). The V end was cut by 4 bases, the J end by 5 bases, with 15 bases between. The CDR3 contains 14 residues. The DNA for the CDR3 is TGTGCCAGTAGTAGGGGGGGCGTTGGCAACGAGCAGTACTTC. This codes for CASSRGGVGNEQYF.

This clonotype came up a few times. This chain connects TRBV12-3 or TRBV12-4 to TRBJ1-5; 9 bases map to TRBD1. Trimming at V came to 5 bases and at J to 2 bases, leaving 4 bases not matched to a gene. The CDR3 totals 15 residues. The CDR3 DNA reads as TGTGCCAGCAGTCTTACAGGGGGCGGCAATCAGCCCCAGCATTTT. Amino acid sequence: CASSLTGGGNQPQHF.

The chain uses TRBV12-3 or TRBV12-4 and TRBJ1-5; 11 bases map to TRBD1. V shed 4 bases and J 7 bases; nucleotides not matched to a gene: 6. This CDR3 contains 15 residues. CDR3 nucleotides: TGTGCCAGCAGTTCCGGGACAGGGGGAGTCCAGCCCCAGCATTTT. Its protein product is CASSSGTGGVQPQHF.